The clone carrying this T cell receptor beta chain was counted between two and nine times. Its antigen is unidentified. The data derive from a study of post-analysis software for immune sequencing data. Study-wide findings and caveats: With TRBV5-6, TRBV5-1 and TRBV20-1 included, a handful of TRBV segments were more frequent in patients than in controls. The study found significantly lower normalized Chao1 diversity in multiple sclerosis patients than in controls. The authors found that F measure strongly co-clustered same-batch samples.

Trimming took 4 bases from V and 4 from J, leaving 26 bases between them. Germline V CDR1 and CDR2: SEHNR, FQNEAQ (reference sequence). The CDR3 consists of 18 residues. Tagging with unique molecular identifiers was a feature of the TCR beta cDNA libraries. Researchers reported 400,000 to 550,000 cDNA molecules coming from approximately 0.91 to 9.4 million T cells. TCRdb fed the PCR reads into MiXCR, producing one record per CDR3 protein. Of hundreds of thousands of distinct CDR3 sequences detected, approximately 50% appear once; the ten largest clones hold 4.6%. The source material was blood. This TCR was sampled from a girl aged 5-17 years with multiple sclerosis. The chain employs TRBV7-9 and TRBJ2-7; D possibly corresponds to TRBD2 (6 bases). CDR3: CASSSPGTFAGPLYEQYF. In DNA, the CDR3 is TGTGCCAGCAGCTCCCCCGGGACTTTCGCGGGGCCCCTGTACGAGCAGTACTTC.